This T cell receptor beta chain was sequenced during a study of tumor-infiltrating lymphocytes in primary liver carcinoma. The wider study: Productive TCRbeta reads per sample were roughly 3.5 to 7.13 million, not differing by tissue.

Total RNA (roughly 0.45 ug) served as template for TCR beta cDNA synthesis primed by a constant-region primer. Three rounds of nested multiplex PCR with slightly modified ARM-PCR produced TCR beta libraries. TCRdb passed the multiplex PCR reads through MiXCR, listing each CDR3 protein once. Here the sample spans about 120,000 distinct CDR3 sequences, approximately 70% being singletons. RNA and DNA were co-extracted from roughly 20-30 mg of unsorted bulk tissue. Study-wide results and caveats: The study found a significantly higher top-250-clone fraction in tumors than in blood (p = 0.039). Only about 7-25% of top clones showed up in all five tumor regions.

With respect to this clonotype: Its target is unknown. One end of the junction varies from germline; a read error may be responsible.

This receptor was taken from a woman aged 60-75 years with primary liver carcinoma and hepatitis B virus infection. Sequencing input: liver tumor tissue from sampling region 1. The subset denotes: tumor region T1, superior pole.

This CDR3 reads CASNRDNWSTDAFF. In nucleotides, the CDR3 is TGTGCCAGCAACCGGGACAACTGGAGCACTGATGCTTTCTTT. V usage is TRBV6-6 and J usage is TRBJ1-1, with a tentative D call TRBD1 (6 bases). The CDR3 contains 14 residues. CDR1 and CDR2 from the germline V gene are MNHNY and SVGAGI (reference sequence).